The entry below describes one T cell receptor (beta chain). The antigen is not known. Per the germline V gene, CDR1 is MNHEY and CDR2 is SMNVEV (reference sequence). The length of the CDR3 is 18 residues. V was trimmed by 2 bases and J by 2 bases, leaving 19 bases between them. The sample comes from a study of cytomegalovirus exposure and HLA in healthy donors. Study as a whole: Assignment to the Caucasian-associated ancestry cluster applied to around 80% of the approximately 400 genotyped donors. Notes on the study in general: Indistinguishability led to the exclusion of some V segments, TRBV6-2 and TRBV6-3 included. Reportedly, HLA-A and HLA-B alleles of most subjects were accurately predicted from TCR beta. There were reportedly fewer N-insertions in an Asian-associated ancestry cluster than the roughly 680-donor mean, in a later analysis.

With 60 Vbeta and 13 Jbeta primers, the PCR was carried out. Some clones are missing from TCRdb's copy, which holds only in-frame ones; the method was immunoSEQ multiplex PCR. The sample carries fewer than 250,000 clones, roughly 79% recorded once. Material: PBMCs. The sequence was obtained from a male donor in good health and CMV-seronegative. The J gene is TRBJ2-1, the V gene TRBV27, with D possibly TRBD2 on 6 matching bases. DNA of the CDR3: TGTGCCAGCAGTTTAAACGACCAATGGGGCGGGACCTACAATGAGCAGTTCTTC. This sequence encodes CASSLNDQWGGTYNEQFF.